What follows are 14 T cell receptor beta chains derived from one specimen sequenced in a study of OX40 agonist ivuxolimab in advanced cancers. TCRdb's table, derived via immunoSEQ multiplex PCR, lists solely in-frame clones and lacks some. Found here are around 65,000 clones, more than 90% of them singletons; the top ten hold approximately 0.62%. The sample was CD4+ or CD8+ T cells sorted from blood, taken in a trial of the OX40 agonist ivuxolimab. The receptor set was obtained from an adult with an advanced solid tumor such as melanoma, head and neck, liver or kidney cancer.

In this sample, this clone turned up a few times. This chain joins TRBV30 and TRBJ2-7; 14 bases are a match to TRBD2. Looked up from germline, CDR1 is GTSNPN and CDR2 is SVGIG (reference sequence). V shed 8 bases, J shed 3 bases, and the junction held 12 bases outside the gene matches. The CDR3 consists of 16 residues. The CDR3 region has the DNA TGTGCCACAGACCGTGGGACTAGCGGGAGTAGCTACGAGCAGTACTTC. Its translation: CATDRGTSGSSYEQYF.

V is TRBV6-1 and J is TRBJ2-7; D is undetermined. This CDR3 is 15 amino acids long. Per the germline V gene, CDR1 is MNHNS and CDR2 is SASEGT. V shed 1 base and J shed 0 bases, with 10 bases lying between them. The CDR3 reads CASSEDPHSSYEQYF. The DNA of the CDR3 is TGTGCCAGCAGTGAAGACCCCCACAGCTCCTACGAGCAGTACTTC.

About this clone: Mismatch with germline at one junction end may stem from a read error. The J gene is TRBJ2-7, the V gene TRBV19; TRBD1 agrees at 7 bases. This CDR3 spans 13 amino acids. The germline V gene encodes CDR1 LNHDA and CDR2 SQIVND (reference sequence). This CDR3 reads CASSSWTGDELYF. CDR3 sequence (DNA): TGTGCCAGTAGTTCTTGGACAGGAGACGAGCTGTACTTC.

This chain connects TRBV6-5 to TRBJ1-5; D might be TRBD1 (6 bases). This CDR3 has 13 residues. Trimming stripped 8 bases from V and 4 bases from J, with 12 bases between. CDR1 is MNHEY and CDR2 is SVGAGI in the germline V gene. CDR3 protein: CASASTGNQPQHF. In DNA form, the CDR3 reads TGTGCCAGCGCCTCGACAGGTAATCAGCCCCAGCATTTT.

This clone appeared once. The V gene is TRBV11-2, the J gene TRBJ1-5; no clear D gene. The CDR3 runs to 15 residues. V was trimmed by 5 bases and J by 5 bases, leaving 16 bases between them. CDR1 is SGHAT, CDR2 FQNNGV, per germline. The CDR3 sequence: CASSSGSGGHQPQHF. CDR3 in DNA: TGTGCCAGCAGCAGCGGGTCGGGAGGCCATCAGCCCCAGCATTTT.

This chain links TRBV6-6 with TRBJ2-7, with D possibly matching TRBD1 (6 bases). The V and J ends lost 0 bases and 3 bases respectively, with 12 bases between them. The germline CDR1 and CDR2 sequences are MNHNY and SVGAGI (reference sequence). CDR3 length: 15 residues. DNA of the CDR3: TGTGCCAGCAGTTACTCAAGTGAGGGGGTCTACGAGCAGTACTTC. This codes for CASSYSSEGVYEQYF.

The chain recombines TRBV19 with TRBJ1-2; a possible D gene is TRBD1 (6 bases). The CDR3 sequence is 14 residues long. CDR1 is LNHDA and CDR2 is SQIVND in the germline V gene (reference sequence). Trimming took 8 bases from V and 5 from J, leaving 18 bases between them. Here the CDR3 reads CASSRDNRRYGYTF. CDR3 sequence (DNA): TGTGCCAGTTCCCGGGACAACCGACGATATGGCTACACCTTC.

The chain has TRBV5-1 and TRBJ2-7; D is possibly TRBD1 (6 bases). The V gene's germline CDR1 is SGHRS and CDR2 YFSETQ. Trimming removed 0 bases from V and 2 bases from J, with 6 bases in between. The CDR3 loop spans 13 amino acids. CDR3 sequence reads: CASSLDRAYEQYF. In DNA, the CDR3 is TGCGCCAGCAGCTTGGACAGGGCCTACGAGCAGTACTTC.

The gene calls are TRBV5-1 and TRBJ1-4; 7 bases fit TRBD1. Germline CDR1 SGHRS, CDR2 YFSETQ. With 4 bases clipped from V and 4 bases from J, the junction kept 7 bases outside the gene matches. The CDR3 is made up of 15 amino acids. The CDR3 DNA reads TGCGCCAGCAGCCCCCGACAGGGTGGTAATGAAAAACTGTTTTTT. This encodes CASSPRQGGNEKLFF. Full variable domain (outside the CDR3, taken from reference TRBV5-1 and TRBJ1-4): KAGVTQTPRYLIKTRGQQVTLSCSPISGHRSVSWYQQTPGQGLQFLFEYFSETQRNKGNFPGRFSGRQFSNSRSEMNVSTLELGDSALYLCASSPRQGGNEKLFFGSGTQLSVL.

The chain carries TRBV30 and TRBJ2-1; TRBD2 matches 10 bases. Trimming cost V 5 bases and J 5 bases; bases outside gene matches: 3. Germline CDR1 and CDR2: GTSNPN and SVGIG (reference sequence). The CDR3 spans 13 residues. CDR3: CAWAGLADNEQFF. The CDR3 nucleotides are TGTGCCTGGGCCGGACTAGCGGACAATGAGCAGTTCTTC.

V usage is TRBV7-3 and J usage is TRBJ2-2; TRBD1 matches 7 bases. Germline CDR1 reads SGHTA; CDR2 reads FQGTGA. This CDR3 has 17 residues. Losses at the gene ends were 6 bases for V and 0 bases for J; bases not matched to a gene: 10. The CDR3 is CASSPDSGTANTGELFF. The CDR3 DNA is TGTGCCAGCAGTCCAGACTCCGGGACAGCGAACACCGGGGAGCTGTTTTTT.

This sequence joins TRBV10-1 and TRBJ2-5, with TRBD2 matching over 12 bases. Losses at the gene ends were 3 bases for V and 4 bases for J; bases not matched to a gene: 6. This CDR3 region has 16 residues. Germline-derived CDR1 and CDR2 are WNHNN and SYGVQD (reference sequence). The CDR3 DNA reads TGCGCCAGCAGTGACCTAGCGGGAGGGCCGGGAGAGACCCAGTACTTC. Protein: CASSDLAGGPGETQYF.

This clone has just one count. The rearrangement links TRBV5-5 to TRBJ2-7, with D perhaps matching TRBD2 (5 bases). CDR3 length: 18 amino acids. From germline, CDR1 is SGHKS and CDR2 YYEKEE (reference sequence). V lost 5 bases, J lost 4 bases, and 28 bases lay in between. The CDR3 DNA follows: TGTGCCAGCAGTCCCCGGGGTAGGGTGGCCCCCATTGAATACGAGCAGTACTTC. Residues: CASSPRGRVAPIEYEQYF.

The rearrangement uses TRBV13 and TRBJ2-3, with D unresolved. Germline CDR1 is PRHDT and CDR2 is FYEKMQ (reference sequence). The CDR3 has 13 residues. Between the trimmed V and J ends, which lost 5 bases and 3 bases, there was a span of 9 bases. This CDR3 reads CASSLRLTDTQYF. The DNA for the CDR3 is TGTGCCAGCAGCCTCAGACTTACAGATACGCAGTATTTT.